One and the same sample provided the 2 T cell receptor beta chains below, sequenced in a study of cytomegalovirus exposure and HLA in healthy donors. Clones were read by immunoSEQ multiplex PCR, and TCRdb kept only the in-frame ones, dropping some. The table has about 120,000 clones, roughly nine tenths seen once. Sequences were obtained from PBMCs. The receptor set was obtained from a woman between 18 and 30 years old in good health and CMV-seronegative.

The chain employs TRBV27 and TRBJ1-5, with D possibly matching TRBD1 (5 bases). CDR1 is MNHEY and CDR2 is SMNVEV in the germline V gene (reference sequence). This CDR3 comprises 20 residues. V was shortened by 0 bases and J by 6 bases, with 27 bases between the two germline ends. In DNA form, the CDR3 reads TGTGCCAGCAGTTTATCTTGGGCGCGGTTAGGACGGGGGGTCCCTCAGCCCCAGCATTTT. It is translated as CASSLSWARLGRGVPQPQHF.

The chain combines TRBV9 with TRBJ2-5; D perhaps matches TRBD2 (7 bases). Germline assignment: CDR1 SGDLS and CDR2 YYNGEE. Trimming took 4 bases from V and 3 from J, leaving 16 bases between them. CDR3 size: 15 residues. The CDR3, as DNA: TGTGCCAGCAGCTCAGGAGGGGGGGGTAAAGAGACCCAGTACTTC. As protein: CASSSGGGGKETQYF.